This T cell receptor (beta chain) was obtained from a study of blood T cell repertoires in COVID-19. Overall study context: Collection of acute and convalescent COVID-19 samples took place in the United States, Italy and Spain. T cells, B-cell-depleted T cells, or PBMCs supplied cDNA or gDNA.

Between the trimmed V and J ends, which lost 5 bases and 2 bases, there was a span of 11 bases. The CDR3 contains 14 residues. Germline values: CDR1 SEHNR, CDR2 FQNEAQ (reference sequence). As processed by the authors: Estimates of nucleated cell counts were drawn from the amplification of reference gene primers. Sequencing was performed with immunoSEQ multiplex PCR; in TCRdb, only in-frame clones are kept and a portion is missing. That table gives V, J and clone size, and the DNA gave D and trimming. The sample gives about 180,000 clones, roughly 88% of which show up once; about 4.1% is in the top ten.

Sample: peripheral blood. This sequence originates from a woman in her twenties or thirties with acute or convalescent COVID-19. The chain couples TRBV7-9 to TRBJ2-3; D might be TRBD2 (6 bases). In DNA form, the CDR3 reads TGTGCCAGCAGCCCTAGGGGACTCACAGATACGCAGTATTTT. Translating gives CASSPRGLTDTQYF.